These 8 T cell receptor beta chains were sequenced from one sample in a study of neurological immune-mediated disorders. TCRdb reprocessed the 5' RACE reads with MiXCR, giving one entry per CDR3 protein. The repertoire holds around 130,000 distinct CDR3 sequences, with roughly 3.4% as singletons. Material: PBMCs. These receptors came from a woman aged 30 to 39 with multiple sclerosis.

A note on this clonotype: Since a much larger clone is just one base distant, this may be a read error. This chain joins TRBV7-2 and TRBJ2-7, with TRBD2 identical over 9 bases. Germline V lookup: CDR1 SGHTA, CDR2 FQGNSA. The CDR3 is 14 amino acids. The CDR3 protein is CASSLVGLAYAQYF. DNA of the CDR3: TGTGCCAGCAGCTTAGTGGGACTAGCCTACGCGCAGTACTTC.

This clonotype was picked up many times. The chain is built from TRBV3-1 and TRBJ1-2; 7 nucleotides match TRBD1. Per the germline V gene, CDR1 is LGHDT and CDR2 is YNNKEL (reference sequence). Trimming removed 0 bases from V and 3 bases from J; junction bases left unmatched: 1. This CDR3 comprises 14 residues. CDR3: CASSQETGHYGYTF. DNA of the CDR3: TGTGCCAGCAGCCAAGAGACAGGGCACTATGGCTACACCTTC.

This clonotype was found many times. The chain joins TRBV7-2 to TRBJ1-5; D gene unclear. V lost 2 bases to trimming and J lost 4 bases, with 9 bases between them. The CDR3 contains 14 residues. Germline V lookup: CDR1 SGHTA, CDR2 FQGNSA. The CDR3 nucleotides are TGTGCCAGCAGCTTAATGGGGATTAATCAGCCCCAGCATTTT. This translates into CASSLMGINQPQHF.

This clonotype occurred many times. This rearrangement joins TRBV7-2 to TRBJ1-5; TRBD1 might be the D (5 bases). The CDR3 sequence is 15 residues long. The ends were cut back, 6 bases at V and 7 bases at J, with 19 bases in the middle. Germline assignment: CDR1 SGHTA and CDR2 FQGNSA. The CDR3 sequence is CASSRDSTELQPQHF. CDR3 bases: TGTGCCAGCAGTCGCGACAGCACGGAACTACAGCCCCAGCATTTT. The full variable domain, rest sourced from reference TRBV7-2 and TRBJ1-5, is GAGVSQSPSNKVTEKGKDVELRCDPISGHTALYWYRQSLGQGLEFLIYFQGNSAPDKSGLPSDRFSAERTGGSVSTLTIQRTQQEDSAVYLCASSRDSTELQPQHFGDGTRLSIL.

This clonotype was recorded at least ten times. The chain combines TRBV5-1 with TRBJ1-6; unclear D gene. The germline gives CDR1 SGHRS, CDR2 YFSETQ. The CDR3 extends over 13 amino acids. V lost 1 base to trimming and J lost 7 bases, with 6 bases between them. The chain's CDR3 is CASSLTENSPLHF. Here the CDR3 DNA reads TGCGCCAGCAGCTTGACAGAAAATTCACCCCTCCACTTT.

This clonotype was recorded at least ten times. CDR3 nucleotides: TGTGCCAGCAGTCCCCTCGCGGGGGAGACCCAGTACTTC. Translating gives CASSPLAGETQYF. The rearrangement joins TRBV6-5 to TRBJ2-5, with a tentative D call TRBD2 (6 bases). Deletions cut 5 bases from V and 5 bases from J, with 12 bases between. The V gene's germline CDR1 is MNHEY and CDR2 SVGAGI. CDR3 length equals 13 residues.

This clonotype has at least ten counts. The V gene is TRBV20-1, the J gene TRBJ1-5; D is unclear. Trimming removed 0 bases from V and 5 bases from J, with 14 bases in between. The CDR3 is 15 amino acids. Germline CDR1 DFQATT, CDR2 SNEGSKA (reference sequence). Written as DNA, the CDR3 is TGCAGTGCTAGAGATGCCCGGGGTTTGGATCAGCCCCAGCATTTT. Its translation is CSARDARGLDQPQHF.

This clonotype has ten or more counts. The CDR3 coding sequence is TGTGCCAGCAGCTTAAACAGGGGGAAAACCGGGGAGCTGTTTTTT. It codes for CASSLNRGKTGELFF. The J gene is TRBJ2-2, the V gene TRBV11-2; 8 nucleotides match TRBD1. The CDR3 has 15 residues. The V gene's germline CDR1 is SGHAT and CDR2 FQNNGV. Germline trimming cut 2 bases from V and 5 bases from J; bases unmatched to any gene: 4. Full variable domain (outside the CDR3, taken from reference TRBV11-2 and TRBJ2-2): EAGVAQSPRYKIIEKRQSVAFWCNPISGHATLYWYQQILGQGPKLLIQFQNNGVVDDSQLPKDRFSAERLKGVDSTLKIQPAKLEDSAVYLCASSLNRGKTGELFFGEGSRLTVL.